These 25 T cell receptor beta chains were sequenced from one sample in a study of technical replicates of blood from a few donors. The data were produced by immunoSEQ multiplex PCR, yet TCRdb's version contains in-frame clones alone and is incomplete. The table has 75,000 to 90,000 clones, about 96% seen once. Material: T cells isolated from PBMCs. Source of these receptors: a human donor in good health.

This rearrangement joins TRBV18 to TRBJ1-3, with TRBD1 matching over 8 bases. Trimming cost V 6 bases and J 3 bases; bases outside gene matches: 19. CDR1 and CDR2 (germline): KGHSH, LQKENI. There are 19 residues in the CDR3. The CDR3 here is CASSLLPDRELFVGNTIYF. The CDR3, as DNA: TGTGCCAGCTCCCTACTCCCGGACAGGGAATTGTTCGTTGGAAACACCATATATTTT.

This rearrangement joins TRBV6-5 to TRBJ1-1; 7 nucleotides match TRBD1. In germline, CDR1 is MNHEY, CDR2 SVGAGI. The CDR3 loop spans 14 amino acids. After removal of 4 bases from V and 2 bases from J, the junction contained 4 bases not matched to a gene. The CDR3 reads CASSSGTVNTEAFF. CDR3 sequence (DNA): TGTGCCAGCAGTTCGGGGACAGTCAACACTGAAGCTTTCTTT.

This sequence joins TRBV7-2 and TRBJ2-2; 12 bases line up with TRBD2. Trimming at V came to 4 bases and at J to 5 bases, leaving 5 bases not matched to a gene. There are 16 residues in the CDR3. Germline-derived CDR1 and CDR2 are SGHTA and FQGNSA. The CDR3 reads CASSSRTSGITGELFF. The CDR3 DNA is TGTGCCAGCAGCTCTCGGACTAGCGGGATTACCGGGGAGCTGTTTTTT.

V usage is TRBV7-8 and J usage is TRBJ2-1; the match to TRBD2 covers 10 bases. CDR3 length: 17 residues. V gave up 6 bases and J gave up 4 bases; unmatched junction bases: 12. Germline assignment: CDR1 SGHVS and CDR2 FQNEAQ. The CDR3 region is CASRPTRAGGGYNEQFF. CDR3 DNA sequence: TGTGCCAGCAGGCCGACCAGAGCGGGAGGGGGTTACAATGAGCAGTTCTTC.

V usage is TRBV4-1 and J usage is TRBJ2-7, with a possible D match to TRBD2 (6 bases). The V gene lost 1 base and the J gene lost 6 bases, with 16 bases spanning the gap. Germline V gene lookup returns CDR1 MGHRA and CDR2 YSYEKL. The CDR3 covers 15 residues. CDR3 nucleotide sequence: TGCGCCAGCAGCCAAGCCGGCGGGAAATCCCCCGAGCAGTACTTC. Its translation: CASSQAGGKSPEQYF.

The rearrangement links TRBV29-1 to TRBJ2-7, with 7 bases aligning to TRBD1. Unmatched junction bases numbered 3, after V lost 4 bases and J lost 0 bases. This CDR3 contains 13 residues. The V gene's germline CDR1 is SQVTM and CDR2 ANQGSEA. The CDR3 nucleotides read TGCAGCGTTGGACAGGGCTTCTCCTACGAGCAGTACTTC. It codes for CSVGQGFSYEQYF.

CDR3 residues: CASRPAEATGPQHF. CDR3 nucleotide sequence: TGCGCCAGCAGACCTGCTGAGGCGACGGGGCCCCAGCATTTT. The rearrangement links TRBV5-1 to TRBJ1-5; D is unresolved. Trimming took off 5 bases at V and 9 bases at J, with 18 bases between the two ends. The CDR3 totals 14 residues. The germline CDR1 and CDR2 sequences are SGHRS and YFSETQ.

The rearrangement uses TRBV11-2 and TRBJ2-7; TRBD1 matches at 7 bases. Germline CDR1 reads SGHAT; CDR2 reads FQNNGV. The CDR3 runs 13 residues. V was clipped by 3 bases and J by 1 base; unmatched bases: 0. CDR3: CASSLGQSYEQYF. The CDR3 DNA reads TGTGCCAGCAGCTTGGGACAGTCCTACGAGCAGTACTTC.

J is TRBJ1-1 and V is TRBV7-8; tentatively, D is TRBD1 (6 bases). The V gene's germline CDR1 is SGHVS and CDR2 FQNEAQ. Trimming cost V 5 bases and J 0 bases, with 10 bases left between them. The CDR3 covers 14 residues. CDR3: CASSPGHLNTEAFF. In DNA form, the CDR3 reads TGTGCCAGCAGCCCGGGACATTTGAACACTGAAGCTTTCTTT.

The V and J genes are TRBV7-6 and TRBJ2-7; TRBD1 matches 8 bases. Germline V CDR1 and CDR2: SGHVS, FNYEAQ. The CDR3 contains 14 residues. V lost 2 bases and J lost 1; bases outside the gene matches: 1. This CDR3 is CASSLQGASYEQYF. The CDR3 DNA is TGTGCCAGCAGCTTACAGGGGGCATCCTACGAGCAGTACTTC.

The chain employs TRBV9 and TRBJ1-3; D may be TRBD1 (5 bases). Trimming removed 4 bases at V and 2 bases at J, with 16 bases between. Germline V gene data show CDR1 as SGDLS and CDR2 as YYNGEE. The CDR3 length is 16 residues. The CDR3 loop is CASSPNPRETGNTIYF. The CDR3 coding sequence is TGTGCCAGCAGCCCTAACCCCAGGGAAACTGGAAACACCATATATTTT.

CDR3 coding DNA: TGTGCCAGCAGTTACGGTACTAGTAATAATGAGCAGTTCTTC. Its translation: CASSYGTSNNEQFF. This chain joins TRBV6-5 and TRBJ2-1, with a weak D call TRBD2 (5 bases). CDR3 length: 14 residues. Between the trimmed V and J ends, which lost 2 bases and 7 bases, there was a span of 12 bases. CDR1 is MNHEY and CDR2 is SVGAGI in the germline V gene.

The chain links TRBV6-5 to TRBJ1-1; D is undetermined. Trimming left V 5 bases short and J 1 base short, with 8 bases between. Germline V gene lookup returns CDR1 MNHEY and CDR2 SVGAGI. This CDR3 is built from 13 residues. The CDR3 DNA follows: TGTGCCAGCAGTCGCGACACGAACACTGAAGCTTTCTTT. This encodes CASSRDTNTEAFF.

The V call is TRBV7-9, the J call TRBJ1-4; TRBD1 might be the D (5 bases). Trimming removed 1 base from V and 7 bases from J, with 10 bases in between. Germline V CDR1 and CDR2: SEHNR, FQNEAQ (reference sequence). CDR3 size: 14 residues. CDR3 coding DNA: TGTGCCAGCAGCTTAGGTACAGGCGGTGAAAAACTGTTTTTT. Translating it yields CASSLGTGGEKLFF.

The chain joins TRBV7-9 to TRBJ1-1, with a weak D call TRBD1 (5 bases). Germline CDR1 and CDR2: SEHNR and FQNEAQ (reference sequence). The CDR3 consists of 13 residues. V was pared by 6 bases and J by 3 bases, with 11 bases between. CDR3 region: CASRWEGYTEAFF. The CDR3 DNA reads as TGTGCCAGCAGATGGGAGGGGTACACTGAAGCTTTCTTT.

The chain is built from TRBV10-2 and TRBJ2-1, with D perhaps TRBD2 (6 bases). In germline, CDR1 is WSHSY, CDR2 SAAADI. This CDR3 contains 13 residues. The germline V and J ends were trimmed by 0 bases and 7 bases, with 7 bases remaining between them. CDR3 loop: CASSESGLNEQFF. In DNA, the CDR3 is TGCGCCAGCAGTGAGTCGGGACTTAATGAGCAGTTCTTC.

V and J are TRBV27 and TRBJ2-7; D is perhaps TRBD2 (5 bases). Trimming left V 4 bases short and J 1 base short, with 8 bases between. The length of the CDR3 is 13 residues. Germline CDR1 MNHEY, CDR2 SMNVEV (reference sequence). In DNA form, the CDR3 reads TGTGCCAGCAGTTCCGGACTGTCCTACGAGCAGTACTTC. Residues: CASSSGLSYEQYF.

The chain links TRBV11-2 to TRBJ2-7, with D perhaps TRBD2 (6 bases). V was cut by 6 bases and J by 7 bases, with 19 bases left in between. The CDR3 totals 14 residues. Germline CDR1 SGHAT, CDR2 FQNNGV. CDR3 loop: CASRPGLRVGEQYF. CDR3 DNA sequence: TGTGCCAGCAGACCGGGACTGCGGGTGGGAGAGCAGTACTTC.

The CDR3 spells CSARAPGGYTF. DNA of the CDR3: TGCAGTGCTAGAGCTCCGGGAGGCTACACCTTC. The chain couples TRBV20-1 to TRBJ1-2; D call uncertain. Trimming removed 1 base at V and 8 bases at J, with 8 bases between. Germline CDR1 and CDR2: DFQATT and SNEGSKA (reference sequence). This CDR3 is built from 11 residues.

The table lists this clone with a count of one. This chain links TRBV11-3 with TRBJ2-1, with D possibly matching TRBD2 (6 bases). V lost 4 bases and J 7 bases, leaving 8 bases between the germline ends. Germline CDR1 SGHNT, CDR2 YENEEA. This CDR3 has 12 residues. The CDR3 protein is CASSWGVNEQFF. DNA for the CDR3: TGTGCCAGCAGCTGGGGGGTTAATGAGCAGTTCTTC.

The CDR3 protein is CASRTGTIDGGTDTQYF. The CDR3 region has the DNA TGCGCCAGCAGAACCGGGACTATCGATGGTGGCACAGATACGCAGTATTTT. This chain connects TRBV10-2 to TRBJ2-3; 7 bases line up with TRBD2. The V gene's germline CDR1 is WSHSY and CDR2 SAAADI. The J segment lost 1 base and the V segment lost 6 bases, leaving 13 bases of the junction unmatched. The CDR3 length is 17 residues.

The chain uses TRBV9 and TRBJ2-1; D gene unclear. The CDR3 runs 13 residues. Deletions cut 3 bases from V and 7 bases from J, with 11 bases between. CDR1 is SGDLS, CDR2 YYNGEE, per germline. CDR3 coding DNA: TGTGCCAGCAGCGGAGCTAGGTTTAATGAGCAGTTCTTC. This codes for CASSGARFNEQFF.

This clone was detected once. This chain uses TRBV11-2 with TRBJ1-4, with a weak D call TRBD1 (6 bases). Deletions cut 4 bases from V and 7 bases from J, with 16 bases between. This CDR3 is 15 amino acids long. In germline, CDR1 is SGHAT, CDR2 FQNNGV. The CDR3 nucleotides read TGTGCCAGCAGCTCAATCAGGGGCCTTAGTGAAAAACTGTTTTTT. Translated: CASSSIRGLSEKLFF. Combining the CDR3 with reference TRBV11-2 and TRBJ1-4 gives the whole variable domain EAGVAQSPRYKIIEKRQSVAFWCNPISGHATLYWYQQILGQGPKLLIQFQNNGVVDDSQLPKDRFSAERLKGVDSTLKIQPAKLEDSAVYLCASSSIRGLSEKLFFGSGTQLSVL.

This chain uses TRBV7-2 with TRBJ2-2; 8 bases agree with TRBD2. Germline V gene sequence: CDR1 SGHTA, CDR2 FQGNSA. Trimming at V came to 3 bases and at J to 5 bases, leaving 5 bases not matched to a gene. The CDR3 contains 15 residues. The CDR3 nucleotides are TGTGCCAGCAGCTTCGGAAGCGGGAGTACCGGGGAGCTGTTTTTT. Protein product: CASSFGSGSTGELFF.

J is TRBJ1-2 and V is TRBV25-1, with 8 positions matching TRBD1. V shed 3 bases, J shed 6 bases, and the junction held 6 bases outside the gene matches. CDR3 length equals 14 residues. From germline, CDR1 is MGHDK and CDR2 SYGVNS. This CDR3 is CASSDSGQGHGYTF. The CDR3 DNA follows: TGTGCCAGCAGTGATTCTGGACAGGGCCATGGCTACACCTTC.